A single sample is the source of the 2 T cell receptor beta chains below, sequenced in a study of blood T cell repertoires in COVID-19. The protocol was immunoSEQ multiplex PCR, while the TCRdb copy is restricted to in-frame clones and leaves out a portion. Of tens of thousands of clones listed, about 83% are singletons. The specimen was peripheral blood. The receptor set was obtained from a human donor with active COVID-19. The donor label of this sample is uncertain.

This sequence joins TRBV7-9 and TRBJ2-3; D not certain. Germline V CDR1 and CDR2: SEHNR, FQNEAQ (reference sequence). The ends were cut back, 0 bases at V and 0 bases at J, with 10 bases in the middle. The CDR3 covers 16 residues. The CDR3 loop is CASSLARAPSTDTQYF. The CDR3 DNA reads TGTGCCAGCAGCTTAGCGAGAGCCCCTAGCACAGATACGCAGTATTTT.

This clone was detected only a few times. The rearrangement joins TRBV5-4 to TRBJ1-2; D gene uncertain. The germline CDR1 and CDR2 sequences are SGHNT and YYREEE (reference sequence). V lost 0 bases to trimming and J lost 6 bases, with 12 bases between them. The CDR3 loop spans 14 amino acids. CDR3 in amino acids: CASSLVGEINGYTF. CDR3 nucleotides: TGTGCCAGCAGCTTGGTGGGAGAAATCAATGGCTACACCTTC.